A selection of T cell receptor beta chains follows, all from one sample in a study of blood T cell repertoires in COVID-19. Data came from immunoSEQ multiplex PCR; TCRdb stores just in-frame clones and leaves some out. The table lists 260,000 or so clones, about 83% of them singletons. The sample consisted of peripheral blood. The receptors shown here come from a man older than 75 with acute or convalescent COVID-19. Both conserved end residues are part of each CDR3. Fields, in order: D gene, CDR3 length, V gene, J gene, clone size, CDR3 DNA, CDR3 protein. The D gene is left open where the match is weak. Not every row has a clone size; where given, it reads once, few, many or a size class.

D gene: NA; CDR3 length: 14; V gene: TRBV2; J gene: TRBJ2-7; clone size: NA; CDR3 DNA: TGTGCCAGCAGTCTGGGGGGACTTCTCTACGAGCAGTACTTC; CDR3 protein: CASSLGGLLYEQYF
D gene: TRBD2; CDR3 length: 16; V gene: TRBV7-9; J gene: TRBJ2-1; clone size: NA; CDR3 DNA: TGTGCCAGCAGCTTAGATGGCGGGGGGTCCCGCAATGAGCAGTTCTTC; CDR3 protein: CASSLDGGGSRNEQFF
D gene: NA; CDR3 length: 13; V gene: TRBV18; J gene: TRBJ2-3; clone size: NA; CDR3 DNA: TGTGCCAGCTCGCGGGACTTAACAGATACGCAGTATTTT; CDR3 protein: CASSRDLTDTQYF
D gene: TRBD2; CDR3 length: 16; V gene: TRBV4-1; J gene: TRBJ2-7; clone size: NA; CDR3 DNA: TGCGCCAGCAGCCACGGTCCGGGACTAGGTTCTTCCGAGCAGTACTTC; CDR3 protein: CASSHGPGLGSSEQYF
D gene: NA; CDR3 length: 15; V gene: TRBV5-4; J gene: TRBJ2-2; clone size: NA; CDR3 DNA: TGTGCCAGCAGCTTGTACGGGCAGGGGCCCGGGGAGCTGTTTTTT; CDR3 protein: CASSLYGQGPGELFF
D gene: NA; CDR3 length: 12; V gene: TRBV19; J gene: TRBJ2-2; clone size: NA; CDR3 DNA: TGTGCCAGTAGTATTCGGACCGGGGAGCTGTTTTTT; CDR3 protein: CASSIRTGELFF
D gene: NA; CDR3 length: 13; V gene: TRBV7-8; J gene: TRBJ1-1; clone size: once; CDR3 DNA: TGTGCCAGCAGCGTTGACACGAACACTGAAGCTTTCTTT; CDR3 protein: CASSVDTNTEAFF
D gene: NA; CDR3 length: 10; V gene: TRBV29-1; J gene: TRBJ2-1; clone size: few; CDR3 DNA: TGCAGCGGCAGGAACAATGAGCAGTTCTTC; CDR3 protein: CSGRNNEQFF
D gene: NA; CDR3 length: 13; V gene: TRBV28; J gene: TRBJ2-5; clone size: NA; CDR3 DNA: TGTGCCAGCAGTTTTAGCGGACGGGAGACCCAGTACTTC; CDR3 protein: CASSFSGRETQYF
D gene: NA; CDR3 length: 15; V gene: TRBV4-1; J gene: TRBJ2-2; clone size: NA; CDR3 DNA: TGCGCCAGCAGCCAAGAGTCGGGAAACACCGGGGAGCTGTTTTTT; CDR3 protein: CASSQESGNTGELFF
D gene: TRBD1; CDR3 length: 14; V gene: TRBV7-2; J gene: TRBJ1-1; clone size: NA; CDR3 DNA: TGTGCCAGCAGCCGGACAGGACTGTACACTGAAGCTTTCTTT; CDR3 protein: CASSRTGLYTEAFF
D gene: NA; CDR3 length: 13; V gene: TRBV30; J gene: TRBJ1-2; clone size: NA; CDR3 DNA: TGTGCCTGGAGACCGGGGGGGGCCGGTGGCTACACCTTC; CDR3 protein: CAWRPGGAGGYTF
D gene: TRBD1; CDR3 length: 13; V gene: TRBV25-1; J gene: TRBJ1-5; clone size: NA; CDR3 DNA: TGTGCCAGCGGCAGACAGGGAGAAGTGCCCCAGCATTTT; CDR3 protein: CASGRQGEVPQHF
D gene: NA; CDR3 length: 12; V gene: TRBV27; J gene: TRBJ2-5; clone size: NA; CDR3 DNA: TGTGCCAGCGGCTACAGGGACCGGACCCAGTACTTC; CDR3 protein: CASGYRDRTQYF
D gene: NA; CDR3 length: 14; V gene: TRBV2; J gene: TRBJ2-3; clone size: NA; CDR3 DNA: TGTGCCAGCAGTGGGGGGGTTAGTGGAGATACGCAGTATTTT; CDR3 protein: CASSGGVSGDTQYF
D gene: TRBD1; CDR3 length: 18; V gene: TRBV7-9; J gene: TRBJ1-4; clone size: NA; CDR3 DNA: TGTGCCAGCAGCCACGGGACAGCGGATTTTGCAACTAATGAAAAACTGTTTTTT; CDR3 protein: CASSHGTADFATNEKLFF
D gene: NA; CDR3 length: 15; V gene: TRBV5-1; J gene: TRBJ1-6; clone size: many; CDR3 DNA: TGCGCCAGCAGCTTGCAACAGCTTACTAATTCACCCCTCCACTTT; CDR3 protein: CASSLQQLTNSPLHF
D gene: NA; CDR3 length: 13; V gene: TRBV30; J gene: TRBJ1-3; clone size: once; CDR3 DNA: TGTGCCGGAACCCGTCGGGGTGGAAACACCATATATTTT; CDR3 protein: CAGTRRGGNTIYF
D gene: NA; CDR3 length: 15; V gene: TRBV6-5; J gene: TRBJ2-3; clone size: NA; CDR3 DNA: TGTGCCAGTGGTCAGGGTAACCCTAGCACAGATACGCAGTATTTT; CDR3 protein: CASGQGNPSTDTQYF
D gene: NA; CDR3 length: 12; V gene: TRBV5-6; J gene: TRBJ2-7; clone size: few; CDR3 DNA: TGTGCCAGCAGCCTGAGGGCGTACGAGCAGTACTTC; CDR3 protein: CASSLRAYEQYF
D gene: NA; CDR3 length: 15; V gene: TRBV10-3; J gene: TRBJ1-5; clone size: NA; CDR3 DNA: TGTGCCATCAGTGAGAATAGCGATAGCAATCAGCCCCAGCATTTT; CDR3 protein: CAISENSDSNQPQHF
D gene: TRBD1; CDR3 length: 15; V gene: TRBV11-2; J gene: TRBJ1-1; clone size: few; CDR3 DNA: TGTGCCAGCAGCTCCTTAGCTGGGACAGGGGTTGAAGCTTTCTTT; CDR3 protein: CASSSLAGTGVEAFF
D gene: NA; CDR3 length: 16; V gene: TRBV11-2; J gene: TRBJ2-5; clone size: NA; CDR3 DNA: TGTGCCAGCAGCCACCGGCGGGGTAGAGGGTCGGAGACCCAGTACTTC; CDR3 protein: CASSHRRGRGSETQYF
D gene: NA; CDR3 length: 17; V gene: TRBV28; J gene: TRBJ2-7; clone size: NA; CDR3 DNA: TGTGCCAGCAGTTTCACCCTGACAGGTGATAGCTCCTACGAGCAGTACTTC; CDR3 protein: CASSFTLTGDSSYEQYF
D gene: NA; CDR3 length: 12; V gene: TRBV3-1/TRBV3-2; J gene: TRBJ1-4; clone size: NA; CDR3 DNA: TGTGCCAGCAGCGCGGACAGTTTAAAACTGTTTTTT; CDR3 protein: CASSADSLKLFF
D gene: TRBD1; CDR3 length: 16; V gene: TRBV24-1; J gene: TRBJ2-7; clone size: NA; CDR3 DNA: TGTGCCACCAGTGACCCCGGACAGGGAGTGAACGGCGAGCAGTACTTC; CDR3 protein: CATSDPGQGVNGEQYF
D gene: TRBD1; CDR3 length: 14; V gene: TRBV5-1; J gene: TRBJ1-1; clone size: NA; CDR3 DNA: TGCGCCAGCTCTAGGGACAGGGGGCGGACTGAAGCTTTCTTT; CDR3 protein: CASSRDRGRTEAFF
D gene: TRBD2; CDR3 length: 15; V gene: TRBV5-1; J gene: TRBJ2-5; clone size: NA; CDR3 DNA: TGCGCCAGCAGCTTATACGGGAGGGGTCAAGAGACCCAGTACTTC; CDR3 protein: CASSLYGRGQETQYF